This T cell receptor (beta chain) is drawn from a study of blood T cell repertoires in COVID-19. V was shortened by 3 bases and J by 10 bases, with 4 bases between the two germline ends. The CDR3 runs 11 residues. CDR1 is LGHDT, CDR2 YNNKEL, per germline (reference sequence). Authors' processing steps: Reference gene primers were amplified, and this amplification served to estimate nucleated cell counts. Here immunoSEQ multiplex PCR was the method, and the copy in TCRdb shows in-frame clones only, minus some. V, J and clone size derive from that table, while D and trimming were established from the DNA sequence. The table records 150,000 to 200,000 clones, 85% to 95% of them present only once.

What was sequenced was peripheral blood. The clonotype was recovered from a woman aged 60-70 years with COVID-19, enrolled during active disease. This chain uses TRBV3-1 (or the pseudogene TRBV3-2) with TRBJ1-6; D not certain. CDR3 loop: CASSQGSPLHF. The CDR3 DNA sequence: TGTGCCAGCAGCCAGGGCTCACCCCTCCACTTT.